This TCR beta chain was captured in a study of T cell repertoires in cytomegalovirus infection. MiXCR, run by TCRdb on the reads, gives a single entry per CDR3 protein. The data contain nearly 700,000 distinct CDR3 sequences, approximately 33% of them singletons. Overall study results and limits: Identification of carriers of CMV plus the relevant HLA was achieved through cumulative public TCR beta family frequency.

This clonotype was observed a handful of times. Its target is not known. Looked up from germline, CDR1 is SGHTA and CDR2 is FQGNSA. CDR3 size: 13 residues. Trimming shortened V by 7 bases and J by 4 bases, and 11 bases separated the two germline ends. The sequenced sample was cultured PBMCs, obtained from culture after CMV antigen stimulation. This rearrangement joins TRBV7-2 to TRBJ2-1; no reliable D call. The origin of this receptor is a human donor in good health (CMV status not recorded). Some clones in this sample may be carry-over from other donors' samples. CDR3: CASTPAEYNEQFF. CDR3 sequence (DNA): TGTGCCAGCACCCCTGCGGAATACAATGAGCAGTTCTTC.